Sequencing of this T cell receptor beta chain was carried out in a study of CD8 T cells in Susac syndrome. The CDR3 has 14 amino acids. V was pared by 5 bases and J by 8 bases, with 18 bases between. Germline V gene sequence: CDR1 SEHNR, CDR2 FQNEAQ (reference sequence). RNA was extracted with the RNeasy kit, and a quantity of roughly 0.5 to 1 ug was reverse transcribed using random hexamers. Across 54 Vbeta and 13 Jbeta, TCR beta CDR3 was amplified with immunoSEQ multiplex PCR. TCRdb called the immunoSEQ multiplex PCR reads again in MiXCR, with one record for every CDR3 protein. The data contain roughly 200,000 distinct CDR3 sequences, over 90% of them singletons.

This clonotype originated in a human donor with Susac syndrome. The chain uses TRBV7-9 and TRBJ1-2; D is unresolved. Sequencing was performed on CD4+ T cells from PBMCs. CDR3 sequence reads: CASSRGGERSGYTF. The DNA for the CDR3 is TGTGCCAGCAGCCGAGGCGGGGAACGTTCGGGCTACACCTTC.